This T cell receptor (beta chain) was identified during a study of blood T cell repertoires in COVID-19 (dated by TCRdb to 2020 to 2021). Context from the whole study: Samples covering the acute and convalescent phases of COVID-19 were provided by collaborators in the United States, Italy and Spain. The material from the prospective study consisted of cDNA or gDNA derived from T cells, B-cell-depleted T cells, or PBMCs. Deeply sampled blood TCRbeta repertoires from subjects exposed to, actively infected with, or recovered from COVID-19 were included in the dataset. The repertoires were released in a freely available public database meant as a resource for research on the immune response to SARS-CoV-2. The samples were drawn from the first 160 participants of the ongoing ImmuneRACE study and from over 950 subjects provided by 6 global collaborators. Sample metadata almost always included a de-identified subject ID, COVID-19 status, age in years and sex. Where available, HLA class I and class II types were obtained from metadata supplied by the sample provider rather than from assay-based typing. Study-level results and caveats: Clinical and demographic metadata were provided uncurated, with the amount varying by source and participant.

Whole blood was collected in K2EDTA tubes by collaborating institutions according to the institutions' own protocols. For TCRbeta analysis, collaborators shipped samples as frozen whole blood, isolated PBMCs, or DNA extracted from either of those sample types. TCRbeta CDR3 regions were amplified from genomic DNA by means of the immunoSEQ Assay, a bias-controlled multiplex PCR. In the paper's pipeline: Within the assay, amplification of reference gene primers was used to estimate how many nucleated cells each sample contained. To quantify the absolute abundance of each unique TCRbeta CDR3 rearrangement, sequence reads were collapsed and filtered. For each sample, productive Simpson clonality was calculated by taking the square root of Simpson's diversity index across productive rearrangements. The clones in this table, taken by TCRdb from immuneACCESS, are in-frame only. Not every clone is retained; where verified, under half of the shortfall comes from an unresolved V gene, and the cause of the rest is unknown. V, J and clone size are those of that table, while D and trimming were read from the DNA. The sample table holds about 280,000 clones, of which 85% were seen once. Of the sample, 5% to 6.5% falls within the top ten clones.

A word on this clone: Its cognate antigen has yet to be identified. No much larger clone is present one base from it, and per-base qualities are unavailable.

The CDR3 covers 14 residues, taking in both the cysteine and the phenylalanine. The CDR3 DNA has 42 bases and is translated from base 1. Taken from the germline V gene, the CDR1 and CDR2 loops are SGHDT and YYEEEE. The V and J ends are trimmed by 0 bases and 2 bases, leaving 9 bases between them. The sequence was obtained from a man in his fifties or sixties with active or convalescent COVID-19. The source material was peripheral blood. The rearranged segments are TRBV5-6 and TRBJ2-7; a weak D assignment points to TRBD2 (5 bases agree). At the DNA level, the sequence is TGTGCCAGCAGCTTGGCCGCCGGGACCTACGAGCAGTACTTC. This translates into CASSLAAGTYEQYF.